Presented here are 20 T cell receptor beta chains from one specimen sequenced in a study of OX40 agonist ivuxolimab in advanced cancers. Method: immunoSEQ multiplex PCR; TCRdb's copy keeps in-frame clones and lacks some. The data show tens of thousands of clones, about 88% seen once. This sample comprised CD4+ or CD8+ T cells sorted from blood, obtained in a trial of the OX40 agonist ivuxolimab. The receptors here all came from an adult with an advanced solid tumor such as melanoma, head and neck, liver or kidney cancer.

The CDR3 reads CASSPRHNSYEQYF. The CDR3 nucleotides read TGTGCCAGCAGCCCTCGACACAATTCCTACGAGCAGTACTTC. The chain employs TRBV9 and TRBJ2-7; D ambiguous. CDR3 length equals 14 residues. CDR1 is SGDLS and CDR2 is YYNGEE in the germline V gene. The V gene lost 4 bases and the J gene lost 1 base, with 12 bases spanning the gap.

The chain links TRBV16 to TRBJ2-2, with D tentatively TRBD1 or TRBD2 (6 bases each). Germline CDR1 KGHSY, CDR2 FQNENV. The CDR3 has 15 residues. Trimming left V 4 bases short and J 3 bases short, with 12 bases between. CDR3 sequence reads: CASSPRGADTGELFF. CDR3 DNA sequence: TGTGCCAGCAGCCCGAGGGGGGCGGACACCGGGGAGCTGTTTTTT.

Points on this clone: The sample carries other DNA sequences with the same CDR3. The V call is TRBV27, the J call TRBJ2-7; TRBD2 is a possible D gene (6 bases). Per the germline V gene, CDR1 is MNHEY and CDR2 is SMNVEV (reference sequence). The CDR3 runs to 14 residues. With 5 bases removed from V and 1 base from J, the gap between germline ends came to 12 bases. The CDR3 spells CASSTLGGSYEQYF. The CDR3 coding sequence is TGTGCCAGCAGTACTCTCGGGGGATCCTACGAGCAGTACTTC.

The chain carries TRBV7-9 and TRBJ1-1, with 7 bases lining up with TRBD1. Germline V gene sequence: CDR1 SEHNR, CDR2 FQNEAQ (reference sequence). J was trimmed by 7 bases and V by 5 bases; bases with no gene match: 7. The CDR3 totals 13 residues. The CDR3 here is CASSPQQGSEAFF. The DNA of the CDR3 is TGTGCCAGCAGCCCCCAACAGGGGAGTGAAGCTTTCTTT. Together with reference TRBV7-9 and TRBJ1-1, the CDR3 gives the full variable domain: DTGVSQNPRHKITKRGQNVTFRCDPISEHNRLYWYRQTLGQGPEFLTYFQNEAQLEKSRLLSDRFSAERPKGSFSTLEIQRTEQGDSAMYLCASSPQQGSEAFFGQGTRLTVV.

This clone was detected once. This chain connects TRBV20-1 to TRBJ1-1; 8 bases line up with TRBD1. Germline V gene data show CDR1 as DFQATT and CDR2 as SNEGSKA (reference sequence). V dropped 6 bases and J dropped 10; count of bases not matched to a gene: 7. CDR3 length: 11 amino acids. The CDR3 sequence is CSAYQGASAFF. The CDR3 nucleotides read TGCAGTGCGTACCAGGGGGCGTCAGCTTTCTTT.

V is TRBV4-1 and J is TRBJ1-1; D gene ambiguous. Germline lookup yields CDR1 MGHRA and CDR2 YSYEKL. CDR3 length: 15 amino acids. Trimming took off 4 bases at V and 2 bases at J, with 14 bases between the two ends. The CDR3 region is CASSPSPVGNTEAFF. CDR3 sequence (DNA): TGCGCCAGCAGCCCCTCCCCGGTGGGAAACACTGAAGCTTTCTTT.

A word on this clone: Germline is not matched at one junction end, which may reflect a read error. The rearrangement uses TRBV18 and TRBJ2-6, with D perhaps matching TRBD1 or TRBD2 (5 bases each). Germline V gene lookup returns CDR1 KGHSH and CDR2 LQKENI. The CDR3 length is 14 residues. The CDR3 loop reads CASSPPIGGNVLTF. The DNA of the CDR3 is TGTGCCAGCTCACCACCGATTGGGGGCAACGTCCTGACTTTC.

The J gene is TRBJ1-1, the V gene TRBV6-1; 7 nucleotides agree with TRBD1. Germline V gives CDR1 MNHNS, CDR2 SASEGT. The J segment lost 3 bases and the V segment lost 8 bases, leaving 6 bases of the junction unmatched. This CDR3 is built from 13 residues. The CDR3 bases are TGTGCCAGCCCCGACAGGGTCGACACTGAAGCTTTCTTT. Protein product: CASPDRVDTEAFF.

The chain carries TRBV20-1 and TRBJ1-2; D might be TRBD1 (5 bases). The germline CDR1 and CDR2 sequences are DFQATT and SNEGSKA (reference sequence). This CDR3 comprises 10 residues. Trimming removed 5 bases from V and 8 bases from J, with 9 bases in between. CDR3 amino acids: CSAGGWGYTF. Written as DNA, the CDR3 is TGCAGTGCTGGGGGTTGGGGCTACACCTTC.

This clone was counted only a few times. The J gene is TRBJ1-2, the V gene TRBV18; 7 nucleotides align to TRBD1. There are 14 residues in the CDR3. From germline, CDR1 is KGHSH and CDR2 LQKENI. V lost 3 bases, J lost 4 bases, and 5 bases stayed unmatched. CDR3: CASSPQGEGYGYTF. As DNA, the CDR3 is TGTGCCAGCTCACCTCAGGGGGAGGGCTATGGCTACACCTTC.

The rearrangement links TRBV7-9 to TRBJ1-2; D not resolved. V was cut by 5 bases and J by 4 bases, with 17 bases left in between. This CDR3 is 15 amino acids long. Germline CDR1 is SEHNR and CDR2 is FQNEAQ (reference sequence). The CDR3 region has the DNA TGTGCCAGCAGCCATGCCGGACGGGAGGTCTATGGCTACACCTTC. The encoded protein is CASSHAGREVYGYTF.

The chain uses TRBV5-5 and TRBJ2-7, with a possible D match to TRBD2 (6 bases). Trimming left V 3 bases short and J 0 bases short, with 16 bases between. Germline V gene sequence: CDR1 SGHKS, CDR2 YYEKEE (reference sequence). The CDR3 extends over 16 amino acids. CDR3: CASSSQWDSVSYEQYF. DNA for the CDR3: TGTGCCAGCAGCTCCCAATGGGACTCGGTCTCCTACGAGCAGTACTTC.

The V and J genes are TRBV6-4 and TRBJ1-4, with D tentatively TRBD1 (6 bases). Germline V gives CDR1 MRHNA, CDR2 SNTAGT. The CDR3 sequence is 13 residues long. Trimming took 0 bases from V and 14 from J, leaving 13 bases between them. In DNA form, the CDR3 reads TGTGCCAGCAGTGACTCGAAGGGGGGTACGCTGTTTTTT. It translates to CASSDSKGGTLFF.

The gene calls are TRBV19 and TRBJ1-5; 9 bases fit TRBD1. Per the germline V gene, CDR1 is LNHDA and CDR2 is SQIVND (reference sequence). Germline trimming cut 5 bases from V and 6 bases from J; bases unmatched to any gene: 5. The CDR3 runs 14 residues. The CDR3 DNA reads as TGTGCCAGTAGTTACGGACAGGGGAGTCAGCCCCAGCATTTT. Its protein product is CASSYGQGSQPQHF.

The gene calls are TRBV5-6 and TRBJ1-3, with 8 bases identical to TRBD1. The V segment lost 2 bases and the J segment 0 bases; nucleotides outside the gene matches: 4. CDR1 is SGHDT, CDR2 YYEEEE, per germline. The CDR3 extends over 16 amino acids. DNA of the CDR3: TGTGCCAGCAGCTTAACAGGGGGGTCCTCTGGAAACACCATATATTTT. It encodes CASSLTGGSSGNTIYF. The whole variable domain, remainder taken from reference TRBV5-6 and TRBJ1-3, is DAGVTQSPTHLIKTRGQQVTLRCSPKSGHDTVSWYQQALGQGPQFIFQYYEEEERQRGNFPDRFSGHQFPNYSSELNVNALLLGDSALYLCASSLTGGSSGNTIYFGEGSWLTVV.

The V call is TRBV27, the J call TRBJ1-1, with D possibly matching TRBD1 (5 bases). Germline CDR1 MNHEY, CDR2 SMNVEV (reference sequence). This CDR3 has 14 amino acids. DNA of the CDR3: TGTGCGGAACCGCCAGGGAGCTTGAACACTGAAGCTTTCTTT. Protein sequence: CAEPPGSLNTEAFF.

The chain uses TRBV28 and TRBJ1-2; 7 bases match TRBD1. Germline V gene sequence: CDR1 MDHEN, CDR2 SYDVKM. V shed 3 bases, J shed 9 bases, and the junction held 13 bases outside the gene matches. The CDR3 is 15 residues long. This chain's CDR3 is CASSLGRDRPRSYTF. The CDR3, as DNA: TGTGCCAGCAGTTTGGGCCGGGACAGACCTAGGAGCTACACCTTC.

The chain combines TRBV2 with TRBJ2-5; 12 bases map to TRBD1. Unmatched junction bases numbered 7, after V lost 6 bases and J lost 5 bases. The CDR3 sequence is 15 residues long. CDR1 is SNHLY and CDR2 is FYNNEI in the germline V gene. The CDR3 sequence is CASRGTGGFYETQYF. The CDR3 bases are TGTGCCAGCAGGGGGACAGGGGGCTTTTATGAGACCCAGTACTTC.

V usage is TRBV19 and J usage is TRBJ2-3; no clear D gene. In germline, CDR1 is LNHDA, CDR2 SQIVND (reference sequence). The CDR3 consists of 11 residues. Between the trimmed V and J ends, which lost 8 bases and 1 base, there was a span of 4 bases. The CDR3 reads CASAGTDTQYF. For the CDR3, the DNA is TGTGCCAGTGCGGGCACAGATACGCAGTATTTT.

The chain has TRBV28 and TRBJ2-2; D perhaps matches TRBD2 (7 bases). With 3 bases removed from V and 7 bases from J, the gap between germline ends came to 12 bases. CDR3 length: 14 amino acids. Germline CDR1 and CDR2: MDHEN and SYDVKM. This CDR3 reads CASSFGGQGGELFF. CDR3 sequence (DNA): TGTGCCAGCAGTTTCGGGGGGCAAGGCGGGGAGCTGTTTTTT.